This TCR beta chain originates from a study of blood T cell repertoires in COVID-19. About the research overall: Spain, Italy and the United States supplied samples that represented acute and convalescent COVID-19. T cells, B-cell-depleted T cells, or PBMCs provided the cDNA or gDNA that served as material.

With V trimmed by 3 bases and J by 4 bases, 10 bases remained unmatched. Germline V gene lookup returns CDR1 SGHVS and CDR2 FQNEAQ. The CDR3 is made up of 19 amino acids. Using immunoSEQ multiplex PCR, the repertoire was profiled, and TCRdb retains in-frame clones only, with some absent. The sample contains around 300,000 clones, 86% of which appear only once. In Seattle, patients joined the study during active infection and were tracked longitudinally. The TCR comes from a woman aged 65 to 85 with COVID-19, enrolled during active disease. The chain couples TRBV7-8 to TRBJ2-6; 12 bases are a match to TRBD1. Sequencing used peripheral blood. The CDR3 region has the DNA TGTGCCAGCAGCTTTCTCCGGGACAGGGGGCGGTTGGGGGCCAACGTCCTGACTTTC. Protein sequence: CASSFLRDRGRLGANVLTF. Combining the CDR3 with reference TRBV7-8 and TRBJ2-6 gives the whole variable domain GAGVSQSPRYKVAKRGQDVALRCDPISGHVSLFWYQQALGQGPEFLTYFQNEAQLDKSGLPSDRFFAERPEGSVSTLKIQRTQQEDSAVYLCASSFLRDRGRLGANVLTFGAGSRLTVL.